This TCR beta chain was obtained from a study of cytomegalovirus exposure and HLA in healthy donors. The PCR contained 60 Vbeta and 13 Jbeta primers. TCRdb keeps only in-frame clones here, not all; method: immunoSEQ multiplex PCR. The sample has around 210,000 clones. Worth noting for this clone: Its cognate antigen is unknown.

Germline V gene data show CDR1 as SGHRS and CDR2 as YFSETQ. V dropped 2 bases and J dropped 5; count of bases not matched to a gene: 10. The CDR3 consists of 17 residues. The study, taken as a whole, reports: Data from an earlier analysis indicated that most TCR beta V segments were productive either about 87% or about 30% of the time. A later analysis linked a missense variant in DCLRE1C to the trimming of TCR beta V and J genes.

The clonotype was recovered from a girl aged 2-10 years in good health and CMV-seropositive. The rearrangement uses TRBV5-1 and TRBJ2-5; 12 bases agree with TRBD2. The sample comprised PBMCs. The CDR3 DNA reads TGCGCCAGCAGCTTTTCCCCGACTAGCGGGAGCGTGGAGACCCAGTACTTC. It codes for CASSFSPTSGSVETQYF. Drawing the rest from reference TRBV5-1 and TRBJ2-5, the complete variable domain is KAGVTQTPRYLIKTRGQQVTLSCSPISGHRSVSWYQQTPGQGLQFLFEYFSETQRNKGNFPGRFSGRQFSNSRSEMNVSTLELGDSALYLCASSFSPTSGSVETQYFGPGTRLLVL.